Here is one T cell receptor (beta chain) with its context. Antigen specificity is unknown. These data belong to a study of naive and memory T cell subsets. General study results and limits: The RNA method is potentially sensitive to activation and differentiation changes.

Treatment reported: skin biopsy from PPD injection site in Mantoux-positive individual. The library had UMIs added by 3' ligation of an oligonucleotide to TCR cDNA. The SP2 primer and nested alpha and beta constant region primers amplified ligated cDNA in four rounds. TCRdb re-called the UMI-ligation and nested PCR reads with MiXCR, one entry per CDR3 protein. In the table there are about 37,000 distinct CDR3 sequences, roughly 9.6% of which are singletons. This TCR was recovered from an adult in good health. Sequenced material: skin, taken from a tuberculin skin test site.

CDR3 in DNA: TGTGCCAGCAGCTTATGGAACACTGAAGCTTTCTTT. Translating it yields CASSLWNTEAFF. The rearrangement links TRBV7-9 to TRBJ1-1; D is uncertain. The CDR3 is made up of 12 amino acids. The germline CDR1 and CDR2 sequences are SEHNR and FQNEAQ (reference sequence). The ends were cut back, 2 bases at V and 1 base at J, with 2 bases in the middle.